The entry below gives a single TCR beta chain sequence along with its context. As yet, its antigen is unknown. TCRdb processed the RACE reads anew with MiXCR; each CDR3 protein has one entry. The sample shows about 120,000 distinct CDR3 sequences, about 14% of them seen only once. As for time point: pre-sensitization, week 0. This sample's treatment: therapeutic diphenylcyclopropenone sensitization with weekly scalp DPC. This sample was taken from a study of human T cells and chemical hapten exposure. Study context: Small volume differences among pooled libraries mainly caused per-sample TCR yield variation.

The study, taken as a whole, reports: Following DPC sensitization, TCRs present above 1 in 1000 frequency showed no change.

In germline, CDR1 is WNHNN, CDR2 SYGVQD (reference sequence). The CDR3 extends over 12 amino acids. V shed 8 bases, J shed 8 bases, and the junction held 5 bases outside the gene matches. This specimen was whole blood, taken in connection with sensitization to the hapten diphenylcyclopropenone (DPC). The chain joins TRBV10-1 to TRBJ2-3; TRBD1 matches at 9 bases. The clonotype was recovered from a woman aged 18-29 years with alopecia areata. Some clones in this sample may be carry-over from other donors' samples. CDR3 sequence (DNA): TGCGCCAGCGTGGACAGGGGAGGTACGCAGTATTTT. Its translation: CASVDRGGTQYF.